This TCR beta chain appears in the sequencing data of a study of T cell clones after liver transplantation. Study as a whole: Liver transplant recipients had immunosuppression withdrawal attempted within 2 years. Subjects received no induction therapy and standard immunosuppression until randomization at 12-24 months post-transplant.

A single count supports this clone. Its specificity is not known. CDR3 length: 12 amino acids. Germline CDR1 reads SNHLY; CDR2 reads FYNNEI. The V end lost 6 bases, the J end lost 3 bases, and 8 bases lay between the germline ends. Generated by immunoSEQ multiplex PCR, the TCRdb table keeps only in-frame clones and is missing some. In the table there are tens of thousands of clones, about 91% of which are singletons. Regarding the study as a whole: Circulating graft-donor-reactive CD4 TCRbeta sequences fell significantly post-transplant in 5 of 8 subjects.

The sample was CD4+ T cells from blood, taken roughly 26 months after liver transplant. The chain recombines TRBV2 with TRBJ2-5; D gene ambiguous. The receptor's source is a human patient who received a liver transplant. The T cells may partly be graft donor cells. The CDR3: CASSYSEETQYF. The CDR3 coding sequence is TGTGCCAGCAGCTACTCAGAAGAGACCCAGTACTTC.